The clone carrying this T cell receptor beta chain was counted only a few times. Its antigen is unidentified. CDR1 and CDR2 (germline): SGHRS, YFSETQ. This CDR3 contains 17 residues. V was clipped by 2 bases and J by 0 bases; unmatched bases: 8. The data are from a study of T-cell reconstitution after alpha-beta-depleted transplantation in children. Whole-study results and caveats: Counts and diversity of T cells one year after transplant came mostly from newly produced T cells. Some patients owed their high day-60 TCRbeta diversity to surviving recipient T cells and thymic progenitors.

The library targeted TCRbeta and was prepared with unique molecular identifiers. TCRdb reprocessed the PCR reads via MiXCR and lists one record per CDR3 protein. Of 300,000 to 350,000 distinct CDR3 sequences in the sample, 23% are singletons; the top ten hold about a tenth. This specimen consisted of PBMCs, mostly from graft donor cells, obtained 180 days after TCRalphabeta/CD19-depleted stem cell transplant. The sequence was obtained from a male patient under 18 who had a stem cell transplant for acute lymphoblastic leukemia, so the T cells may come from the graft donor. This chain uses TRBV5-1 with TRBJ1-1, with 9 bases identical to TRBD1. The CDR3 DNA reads TGCGCCAGCAGCTTCGTGACAGGGGGGTTCCTGAACACTGAAGCTTTCTTT. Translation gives CASSFVTGGFLNTEAFF.